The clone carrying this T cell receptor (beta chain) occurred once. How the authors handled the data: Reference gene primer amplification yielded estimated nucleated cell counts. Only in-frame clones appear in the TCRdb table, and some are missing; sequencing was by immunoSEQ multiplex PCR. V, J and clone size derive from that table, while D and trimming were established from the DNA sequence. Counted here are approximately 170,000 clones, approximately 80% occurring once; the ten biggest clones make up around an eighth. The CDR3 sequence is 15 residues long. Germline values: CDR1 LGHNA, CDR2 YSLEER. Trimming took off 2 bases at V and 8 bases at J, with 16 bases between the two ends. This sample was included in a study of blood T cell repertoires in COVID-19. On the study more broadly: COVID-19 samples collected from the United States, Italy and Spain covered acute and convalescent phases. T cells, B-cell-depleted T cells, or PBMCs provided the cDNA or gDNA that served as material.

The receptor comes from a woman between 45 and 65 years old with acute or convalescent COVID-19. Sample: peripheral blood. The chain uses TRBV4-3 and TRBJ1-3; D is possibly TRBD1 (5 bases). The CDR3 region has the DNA TGCGCCAGCAGCCAACTTGCCCAGGGTTTTGACACCATATATTTT. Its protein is CASSQLAQGFDTIYF.